This TCR beta chain was sequenced in a study of B cell selection in AIRE deficiency. General study points: Of 3,500 to 4,000 shared Treg TCRbeta sequences, 31.6% were healthy-donor-only and over 9% patient-only.

TCRdb's table, derived via immunoSEQ multiplex PCR, lists solely in-frame clones and lacks some. The table lists tens of thousands of clones, less than 95% of them singletons. From germline, CDR1 is MGHRA and CDR2 YSYEKL. The V end lost 1 base, the J end lost 5 bases, and 8 bases lay between the germline ends. This CDR3 is 14 amino acids long. The regulatory T cell sort gate was CD4+CD25hiCD127low/negative. Turning to this clone: The target antigen is unknown.

This sequence originates from a human donor with AIRE deficiency. The gene calls are TRBV4-1 and TRBJ2-2; D not certain. Material for sequencing was Tregs sorted from PBMCs. The CDR3 bases are TGCGCCAGCAGCCAAGTAGACTCAACCGGGGAGCTGTTTTTT. It specifies CASSQVDSTGELFF.